This T cell receptor beta chain was observed in a study of blood T cells in healthy people across ages (dated by TCRdb to about 2015). Study-wide context: Template switching captured roughly one uniquely barcoded TCR beta cDNA molecule per two T cells in model experiments. Age-related changes in TCR beta repertoire diversity were measured in the study by deep sequencing normalized with unique cDNA molecular identifiers. Donors of different ages were randomly distributed across sequencing lanes to avoid experimental bias. Two additional independent replicas of 1 million unique cDNA reads from the same blood draw were analyzed for two donors (one aged 18 to 29 and one aged 80 or older). Donors were grouped into four age groups: young (average approximately 15 years), middle-aged (under 40), aged (62) and long-lived (around 80). Results the study describes overall, beyond this receptor: The CMV infection status of donors was not known, potentially confounding age-related changes in expanded clonotypes. There was a strong correlation between observed TCR beta diversity and the percentage of naive T cells measured by flow cytometry. Estimates of total diversity based on one million sequenced T cells were regarded as lower bounds and as underestimates. Because profiling used bulk unsorted PBMCs, naive and antigen-experienced compartments could not be compared conclusively. As age increased, observed TCR beta diversity per million T cells dropped in a roughly linear way, and a significant reduction was already evident by age 40. Compared with the aged group, the long-lived group had more naive CD4+ T cells, fewer expanded clones and increased TCR diversity, suggesting age selection.

Systemically healthy Caucasian individuals from Russia, 35 to 40 in total and aged roughly 6 to 100 years, were included as donors. Each donor gave roughly 9.5 milliliters of peripheral blood, collected into EDTA-treated Vacutainer tubes. Ficoll-Paque density-gradient centrifugation was used to isolate PBMCs, with at least 6.5 million obtained per sample. Total RNA was extracted from PBMCs with Trizol reagent, with at least 6 micrograms obtained per sample. Naive CD45RAhigh/CD27high T cell percentages were measured by flow cytometry on a PBMC aliquot from every donor. Concerning this clonotype itself: Its antigen remains undetermined. Base qualities are not provided; no much larger clone lies one nucleotide away.

Libraries were made using 5' RACE. Sequencing took place on an Illumina HiSeq 2500. A second PCR of about 6 to 12 cycles was run with a J-beta primer mix and a sample-barcoded 5' primer. A template-switch 5' adaptor carrying 12 random nucleotides introduced a unique molecular identifier onto each TCR beta cDNA molecule. Each sample yielded at least 3 million CDR3-containing paired-end reads. All of the RNA was converted into first-strand cDNA using the Mint cDNA synthesis kit, with a TRBC-specific oligonucleotide serving as the primer. Following uracil-DNA glycosylase treatment, all cDNA underwent a first 18-cycle PCR with the universal primers M1SS and BC2_uni_R. The paper's data handling went like this. For normalization, 1 million high-quality reads were randomly selected from each sample, with every read carrying a distinct molecular identifier. Reads with shared molecular identifiers were discarded instead of being binned into consensus sequences. CDR3 identification, clonotype clustering and error correction used MiTCR with a Q25 quality threshold and the strictest error-elimination algorithm. A nonparametric unseen species model using Euler transformation provided a lower-bound estimate of total TCR beta diversity. TCRdb's own reprocessing of the public reads used fastp at Q25 and MiXCR and kept productive beta chains. Duplicate CDR3 protein sequences are folded into a single record with the most common DNA and genes. Here the V and J calls rest on TCRdb's processing, not on the authors' analysis. The sample includes roughly 640,000 distinct CDR3 sequences, with roughly 31% observed a single time. The biggest ten clones account for about 15% of the sample.

From the cysteine up to the phenylalanine, the CDR3 has a length of 15 residues. Only the CDR3 region is kept as DNA, spanning 45 bases read in frame from base 1. Looking up the germline V gene yields CDR1 SGHDN and CDR2 FVKESK. The trim is 4 bases for V and 1 base for J, with a gap of 13 bases between the germline ends. Rearrangement joined TRBV14 to TRBJ2-5; D gene: possibly TRBD2, on 7 matching bases. This sequence was found in a woman older than 75 in good health. The source material was blood. The CDR3 loop reads CASSPRGAVQETQYF. The sequenced DNA: TGTGCCAGCAGCCCCCGGGGGGCGGTCCAAGAGACCCAGTACTTC.